This TCR beta chain was documented in a study of identical twins. Overall study results and limits: Twins' excess sharing was less marked for out-of-frame beta sequences.

A universal primer site came from template switching; cDNA carried unique molecular identifiers. A single record per CDR3 protein comes from TCRdb applying MiXCR to the 5' RACE reads. The sample holds roughly 240,000 distinct CDR3 sequences; around 7.6% are singletons and the top ten take more than 5%. The CDR3 has 18 amino acids. J was trimmed by 3 bases and V by 0 bases; bases with no gene match: 10. The germline V gene encodes CDR1 ENHRY and CDR2 SYGVKD. In the case of this clonotype: Its target is unknown.

The same data also went into a second study, on yellow fever vaccine responses in identical twins. As that report states: Twins reportedly appeared to share part of their vaccine T cell response while keeping part individual.

The rearrangement links TRBV10-3 to TRBJ2-2, with 7 bases matching TRBD2. The sample was CD8+ T cells sorted from blood. The receptor's source is a young woman in good health. The CDR3 nucleotides are TGTGCCATCAGTGAGTCCTACTCTAGCGGAGTTTACACCGGGGAGCTGTTTTTT. Translating it yields CAISESYSSGVYTGELFF.